The 32 T cell receptor beta chains listed next were all sequenced from one sample in a study of blood T cell repertoires in COVID-19. TCRdb's table, derived via immunoSEQ multiplex PCR, lists solely in-frame clones and lacks some. The data contain about 150,000 clones, 60% to 80% of them singletons. The material sequenced was peripheral blood. These receptors were collected from a man aged 55 to 70 who had recovered from COVID-19.

The CDR3 spells CAWTLEGIGYTF. The CDR3, as DNA: TGTGCCTGGACCCTAGAGGGTATTGGCTACACCTTC. This chain links TRBV30 with TRBJ1-2; D call uncertain. In germline, CDR1 is GTSNPN, CDR2 SVGIG (reference sequence). Trimming pared 4 bases from V and 7 bases from J, leaving 13 bases between. The CDR3 is 12 amino acids.

The rearrangement uses TRBV24-1 and TRBJ2-1; 14 bases are shared with TRBD2. Per germline, CDR1 KGHDR and CDR2 SFDVKD. The CDR3 loop spans 16 amino acids. After removal of 2 bases from V and 6 bases from J, the junction contained 2 bases not matched to a gene. As DNA, the CDR3 is TGTGCCACCAGTGATTCTGGACTAGCGGGAGGCAATGAGCAGTTCTTC. It is translated as CATSDSGLAGGNEQFF.

The rearrangement links TRBV9 to TRBJ2-3; possible D gene TRBD2, 5 bases. Trimming shortened V by 2 bases and J by 0 bases, and 7 bases separated the two germline ends. The germline V gene has CDR1 SGDLS and CDR2 YYNGEE. The CDR3 length is 14 residues. CDR3 DNA: TGTGCCAGCAGCGTCGGGGTCAGCACAGATACGCAGTATTTT. It is translated as CASSVGVSTDTQYF.

The V gene is TRBV7-8, the J gene TRBJ1-2; possible D gene TRBD1, 5 bases. This CDR3 comprises 16 residues. Germline V lookup: CDR1 SGHVS, CDR2 FQNEAQ. Deletions cut 1 base from V and 0 bases from J, with 12 bases between. The CDR3 DNA sequence: TGTGCCAGCAGCTTAGGATCGACAGTTCCTAACTATGGCTACACCTTC. Its translation: CASSLGSTVPNYGYTF.

V is TRBV9 and J is TRBJ2-3, with TRBD2 as a possible D gene (6 bases). Germline lookup yields CDR1 SGDLS and CDR2 YYNGEE. The CDR3 is made up of 17 amino acids. V was trimmed by 2 bases and J by 3 bases, leaving 19 bases between them. In DNA form, the CDR3 reads TGTGCCAGCAGCGTCACTTCGGGTGGCGGGGTGACAGATACGCAGTATTTT. Amino acid sequence: CASSVTSGGGVTDTQYF. The full variable domain, its missing parts supplied by reference TRBV9 and TRBJ2-3, is DSGVTQTPKHLITATGQRVTLRCSPRSGDLSVYWYQQSLDQGLQFLIQYYNGEERAKGNILERFSAQQFPDLHSELNLSSLELGDSALYFCASSVTSGGGVTDTQYFGPGTRLTVL.

The rearrangement links TRBV6-4 to TRBJ2-1; TRBD2 matches 11 bases. Germline loops: CDR1 MRHNA, CDR2 SNTAGT. V lost 6 bases, J lost 7 bases, and 8 bases stayed unmatched. The CDR3 runs 15 residues. The CDR3 DNA is TGTGCCAGCAGCCAGACTAGCGGGGAGACAAATGAGCAGTTCTTC. Protein: CASSQTSGETNEQFF.

The rearrangement uses TRBV5-1 and TRBJ2-5; 10 bases agree with TRBD2. V shed 0 bases and J 0 bases; nucleotides not matched to a gene: 8. Germline loops: CDR1 SGHRS, CDR2 YFSETQ. CDR3 length: 18 amino acids. The CDR3 loop reads CASSLAPSGSLYQETQYF. The DNA of the CDR3 is TGCGCCAGCAGCTTGGCGCCTAGCGGGAGCCTGTACCAAGAGACCCAGTACTTC.

The J gene is TRBJ2-3, the V gene TRBV4-2, with D tentatively TRBD2 (6 bases). This CDR3 has 16 residues. V lost 3 bases and J 5 bases, leaving 18 bases between the germline ends. Germline CDR1 LGHNA, CDR2 YNFKEQ. CDR3 DNA: TGTGCCAGCAGCCATAGGGCTAGCGAGGGGAGAGATACGCAGTATTTT. Encoded protein: CASSHRASEGRDTQYF.

V and J are TRBV9 and TRBJ2-1, with 8 positions matching TRBD2. V trimming: 0 bases; J trimming: 6 bases; junction bases outside the gene matches: 8. Germline CDR1 SGDLS, CDR2 YYNGEE. This CDR3 is 16 amino acids long. This CDR3 is CASSVDGLAGLNEQFF. The CDR3 DNA reads TGTGCCAGCAGCGTAGACGGGCTAGCGGGTCTCAATGAGCAGTTCTTC.

This clone was counted only a few times. DNA for the CDR3: TGCAGCGTTGAAAGCCCAGCGGTCTCCTACAATGAGCAGTTCTTC. Translated: CSVESPAVSYNEQFF. The chain has TRBV29-1 and TRBJ2-1, with D possibly being TRBD2 (5 bases). This CDR3 has 15 amino acids. The germline CDR1 and CDR2 sequences are SQVTM and ANQGSEA. V lost 2 bases to trimming and J lost 0 bases, with 11 bases between them.

The V gene is TRBV9, the J gene TRBJ2-3, with 10 positions matching TRBD2. CDR1 and CDR2 (germline): SGDLS, YYNGEE. V dropped 0 bases and J dropped 4; count of bases not matched to a gene: 2. CDR3 length: 15 amino acids. Here the CDR3 reads CASSVGLAGADTQYF. DNA of the CDR3: TGTGCCAGCAGCGTAGGTCTAGCGGGGGCAGATACGCAGTATTTT. The whole variable domain, filled in from reference TRBV9 and TRBJ2-3, reads DSGVTQTPKHLITATGQRVTLRCSPRSGDLSVYWYQQSLDQGLQFLIQYYNGEERAKGNILERFSAQQFPDLHSELNLSSLELGDSALYFCASSVGLAGADTQYFGPGTRLTVL.

This clone counts as medium-sized (0.01 to 0.1%). The DNA of the CDR3 is TGTGCCAGCAGCGTAGGGGGGGTAGCGGTAAATGAGCAGTTCTTC. It is translated as CASSVGGVAVNEQFF. The rearrangement joins TRBV9 to TRBJ2-1, with D perhaps matching TRBD2 (6 bases). V lost 0 bases and J 7 bases, leaving 14 bases between the germline ends. The germline V gene has CDR1 SGDLS and CDR2 YYNGEE. The CDR3 has 15 amino acids.

The chain combines TRBV7-2 with TRBJ1-6; possibly TRBD1 for D (5 bases). Per germline, CDR1 SGHTA and CDR2 FQGNSA. The CDR3 covers 15 residues. Trimming removed 1 base at V and 7 bases at J, with 11 bases between. The DNA for the CDR3 is TGTGCCAGCAGCTTAGTAGGGGCTGGAAATTCACCCCTCCACTTT. Translating it yields CASSLVGAGNSPLHF.

V and J are TRBV11-1 and TRBJ2-3; D is perhaps TRBD1 (6 bases). Germline-derived CDR1 and CDR2 are SGHAT and FQDESV (reference sequence). Between the trimmed V and J ends, which lost 4 bases and 3 bases, there was a span of 14 bases. The CDR3 length is 15 residues. CDR3 sequence: CASSSDITGTDTQYF. As DNA, the CDR3 is TGTGCCAGCAGCTCCGATATCACAGGGACAGATACGCAGTATTTT.

This chain links TRBV4-2 with TRBJ2-6, with 7 bases matching TRBD1. The trim removed 0 bases at V and 0 bases at J, leaving 5 bases unmatched. Germline CDR1 and CDR2: LGHNA and YNFKEQ. The CDR3 runs to 18 residues. Here the CDR3 reads CASSQEGTVVSGANVLTF. DNA for the CDR3: TGTGCCAGCAGCCAAGAAGGGACAGTTGTCTCTGGGGCCAACGTCCTGACTTTC.

This clone was seen many times. This chain connects TRBV4-2 to TRBJ2-7; TRBD2 agrees at 8 bases. The CDR3 runs 16 residues. CDR1 and CDR2 from the germline V gene are LGHNA and YNFKEQ. V gave up 0 bases and J gave up 7 bases; unmatched junction bases: 11. For the CDR3, the DNA is TGTGCCAGCAGCCAAGATTCAGGCGGGAGGCGACGGGAGCAGTACTTC. Translating it yields CASSQDSGGRRREQYF.

This clone was detected only a few times. The V and J genes are TRBV11-2 and TRBJ2-1, with D perhaps TRBD1 (6 bases). This CDR3 spans 16 amino acids. With 5 bases removed from V and 4 bases from J, the gap between germline ends came to 18 bases. Looked up from germline, CDR1 is SGHAT and CDR2 is FQNNGV. The CDR3 region has the DNA TGTGCCAGCAGCCCCTTGATGGGGGCCTTATACAATGAGCAGTTCTTC. Its protein product is CASSPLMGALYNEQFF.

This clone was seen a few times. CDR3 loop: CASSLGGGASTGELFF. DNA of the CDR3: TGTGCCAGCAGCTTAGGAGGTGGGGCGTCCACCGGGGAGCTGTTTTTT. The V gene is TRBV7-6, the J gene TRBJ2-2; D might be TRBD1 (5 bases). The CDR3 has 16 amino acids. Germline V gene lookup returns CDR1 SGHVS and CDR2 FNYEAQ. Trimming cost V 1 base and J 4 bases, with 13 bases left between them. Full variable domain (outside the CDR3, taken from reference TRBV7-6 and TRBJ2-2): GAGVSQSPRYKVTKRGQDVALRCDPISGHVSLYWYRQALGQGPEFLTYFNYEAQQDKSGLPNDRFSAERPEGSISTLTIQRTEQRDSAMYRCASSLGGGASTGELFFGEGSRLTVL.

The V gene is TRBV5-8, the J gene TRBJ1-5; TRBD1 aligns across 7 bases. V lost 0 bases to trimming and J lost 6 bases; unmatched junction nucleotides: 6. The germline V gene encodes CDR1 SGHTS and CDR2 YDEGEE. The CDR3 is 15 residues long. CDR3 coding DNA: TGTGCCAGCAGCTTGGATGGGACAGAAGGTCAGCCCCAGCATTTT. This encodes CASSLDGTEGQPQHF.

CDR3 coding DNA: TGTGCCAGCAATCCGGGACAGGGGTTTCGCAATCAGCCCCAGCATTTT. Protein sequence: CASNPGQGFRNQPQHF. This chain uses TRBV27 with TRBJ1-5; 10 bases align to TRBD1. The CDR3 loop spans 16 amino acids. J lost 2 bases, V lost 7 bases, and 8 bases had no gene match. Germline V gene sequence: CDR1 MNHEY, CDR2 SMNVEV (reference sequence).

This clone is a singleton in its sample. The rearrangement links TRBV7-8 to TRBJ1-1; D uncertain. The CDR3 sequence is 14 residues long. Germline CDR1 is SGHVS and CDR2 is FQNEAQ. The V gene lost 1 base and the J gene lost 5 bases, with 11 bases spanning the gap. The CDR3 DNA sequence: TGTGCCAGCAGCTTAGAGCCCGGGGTGACTGAAGCTTTCTTT. It codes for CASSLEPGVTEAFF.

V gene TRBV10-3 combines with J gene TRBJ1-1, with D maybe TRBD1 (5 bases). The CDR3 spans 13 residues. Trimming took 5 bases from V and 11 from J, leaving 18 bases between them. Germline V gene sequence: CDR1 ENHRY, CDR2 SYGVKD. This chain's CDR3 is CAISNLEGGTAFF. The CDR3 nucleotides read TGTGCCATCAGTAACCTGGAGGGAGGGACGGCTTTCTTT.

This rearrangement joins TRBV6-5 to TRBJ2-7; 8 nucleotides line up with TRBD2. The ends lost 6 bases at V and 3 bases at J; junction bases unmatched: 7. The CDR3 extends over 14 amino acids. CDR1 is MNHEY, CDR2 SVGAGI, per germline. The CDR3, as DNA: TGTGCCAGCAGCCTCGGGAGGGACGGCTACGAGCAGTACTTC. Its translation: CASSLGRDGYEQYF.

The chain uses TRBV7-8 and TRBJ2-7; D call uncertain. V was trimmed by 5 bases and J by 3 bases, leaving 8 bases between them. Per the germline V gene, CDR1 is SGHVS and CDR2 is FQNEAQ. The CDR3 totals 12 residues. The DNA of the CDR3 is TGTGCCAGCAGCCTACCGGGCTACGAGCAGTACTTC. It yields the protein CASSLPGYEQYF. Full variable domain (missing parts from reference TRBV7-8 and TRBJ2-7): GAGVSQSPRYKVAKRGQDVALRCDPISGHVSLFWYQQALGQGPEFLTYFQNEAQLDKSGLPSDRFFAERPEGSVSTLKIQRTQQEDSAVYLCASSLPGYEQYFGPGTRLTVT.

This clone was detected once. The rearrangement joins TRBV18 to TRBJ2-5; TRBD2 aligns across 8 bases. Germline V gives CDR1 KGHSH, CDR2 LQKENI. Unmatched junction bases numbered 15, after V lost 6 bases and J lost 0 bases. The CDR3 has 18 amino acids. The DNA for the CDR3 is TGTGCCAGCTCCCCTAGTCCCTCTAGCGGGCCGTACCAAGAGACCCAGTACTTC. It is translated as CASSPSPSSGPYQETQYF.

This chain links TRBV6-2 or TRBV6-3 with TRBJ2-1; 10 nucleotides agree with TRBD2. The CDR3 consists of 17 residues. Per germline, CDR1 MNHEY and CDR2 SVGEGT. Germline trimming cut 2 bases from V and 3 bases from J; bases unmatched to any gene: 7. The CDR3, as DNA: TGTGCCAGCAGTTACAGCCCAGCGGGGGGGGTCTACAATGAGCAGTTCTTC. Translated, it gives CASSYSPAGGVYNEQFF.

The chain links TRBV28 to TRBJ1-1; 8 bases line up with TRBD1. With V trimmed by 2 bases and J by 3 bases, 11 bases remained unmatched. Germline V CDR1 and CDR2: MDHEN, SYDVKM. The CDR3 loop spans 17 amino acids. Here the CDR3 DNA reads TGTGCCAGCAGTTTAAGGAGGGACAGGAGAACGGACACTGAAGCTTTCTTT. Translated, it gives CASSLRRDRRTDTEAFF.

The chain employs TRBV6-5 and TRBJ1-4; D possibly corresponds to TRBD1 (5 bases). From germline, CDR1 is MNHEY and CDR2 SVGAGI. V was shortened by 2 bases and J by 7 bases, with 14 bases between the two germline ends. This CDR3 spans 15 amino acids. The CDR3 region has the DNA TGTGCCAGCAGTTACGGGCAGGGCATCAGTGAAAAACTGTTTTTT. Its protein product is CASSYGQGISEKLFF.

The rearrangement uses TRBV6-2 or TRBV6-3 and TRBJ2-5; D is ambiguous. V lost 6 bases and J lost 5, with 7 bases in between. Germline loops: CDR1 MNHEY, CDR2 SVGEGT. This CDR3 has 11 residues. The CDR3 bases are TGTGCCAGCAGCTTCAGTGAGACCCAGTACTTC. Its protein is CASSFSETQYF.

The J gene is TRBJ2-1, the V gene TRBV7-2; TRBD1 is a possible D gene (6 bases). CDR3 length: 16 residues. Germline V gene data show CDR1 as SGHTA and CDR2 as FQGNSA. Deletions cut 5 bases from V and 4 bases from J, with 18 bases between. Here the CDR3 reads CASSTSGTQGYNEQFF. The CDR3 nucleotides are TGTGCCAGCAGCACGTCTGGGACACAGGGTTACAATGAGCAGTTCTTC.

The chain joins TRBV5-1 to TRBJ1-1; D unclear. The V gene's germline CDR1 is SGHRS and CDR2 YFSETQ. The germline V and J ends were trimmed by 0 bases and 5 bases, with 11 bases remaining between them. The CDR3 extends over 14 amino acids. The CDR3 DNA reads as TGCGCCAGCAGCTTGGACGGGGTAAGGACTGAAGCTTTCTTT. It encodes CASSLDGVRTEAFF.

This clone showed up just once. This rearrangement joins TRBV6-2 or TRBV6-3 to TRBJ2-1, with TRBD2 matching 10 bases. The V and J ends lost 2 bases and 4 bases, in that order; junction bases with no gene match: 20. The CDR3 covers 21 residues. Germline loops: CDR1 MNHEY, CDR2 SVGEGT. This CDR3 is CASSYPWGGLASGRSYNEQFF. The CDR3 DNA follows: TGTGCCAGCAGTTACCCGTGGGGGGGTTTGGCTAGCGGGAGAAGTTACAATGAGCAGTTCTTC.